The 27 T cell receptor beta chains below all came from one sample that was sequenced in a study of blood T cell repertoires in COVID-19. Libraries were prepared by immunoSEQ multiplex PCR; TCRdb keeps only in-frame clonotypes and omits some of them. The sample gives about 110,000 clones, about 85% of which show up once; more than 3.5% is in the top ten. The sample consisted of peripheral blood. The receptors were sampled from a woman in her 70s with acute or convalescent COVID-19.

The chain couples TRBV7-2 to TRBJ2-7; 9 bases map to TRBD1. The CDR3 runs 15 residues. J gave up 4 bases and V 5 bases, and 9 bases lay outside the gene matches. In germline, CDR1 is SGHTA, CDR2 FQGNSA. The CDR3 DNA sequence: TGTGCCAGCAGCCAACAACAGGGGGCGCGGTACGAGCAGTACGTC. This encodes CASSQQQGARYEQYV.

This clone was observed once. The chain employs TRBV6-5 and TRBJ1-5, with D possibly being TRBD1 (6 bases). The CDR3 consists of 15 residues. The germline V gene has CDR1 MNHEY and CDR2 SVGAGI. The V gene lost 6 bases and the J gene lost 5 bases, with 17 bases spanning the gap. As DNA, the CDR3 is TGTGCCAGCAGCCCGTTAGGGGGAGGGTATCAGCCCCAGCATTTT. It translates to CASSPLGGGYQPQHF.

V is TRBV5-4 and J is TRBJ1-2, with D perhaps TRBD1 (6 bases). This CDR3 contains 13 residues. Between the trimmed V and J ends, which lost 0 bases and 8 bases, there was a span of 11 bases. The V gene's germline CDR1 is SGHNT and CDR2 YYREEE (reference sequence). The CDR3 reads CASSLEQGEGYTF. CDR3 sequence (DNA): TGTGCCAGCAGCTTGGAACAGGGCGAGGGCTACACCTTC.

This chain joins TRBV18 and TRBJ2-4, with D perhaps TRBD1 (5 bases). V was clipped by 3 bases and J by 0 bases, with 9 bases between them. The CDR3 has 15 amino acids. Germline CDR1 reads KGHSH; CDR2 reads LQKENI. The CDR3 spells CASSPGAVAKNIQYF. The CDR3 nucleotides read TGTGCCAGCTCACCTGGGGCAGTAGCCAAAAACATTCAGTACTTC.

The gene calls are TRBV6-5 and TRBJ2-2; D possibly corresponds to TRBD2 (7 bases). Germline CDR1 MNHEY, CDR2 SVGAGI. The CDR3 contains 15 residues. The germline V and J ends were trimmed by 8 bases and 0 bases, with 13 bases remaining between them. CDR3 in DNA: TGTGCCAGCGCGGAGGGGGGGGCGAACACCGGGGAGCTGTTTTTT. Translation gives CASAEGGANTGELFF.

The chain joins TRBV7-3 to TRBJ2-5; a weak D match, TRBD2 (5 bases). There are 13 residues in the CDR3. Trimming stripped 5 bases from V and 5 bases from J, with 12 bases between. Germline values: CDR1 SGHTA, CDR2 FQGTGA. CDR3 nucleotide sequence: TGTGCCAGCAGCCAAATCGAGGGTGAGACCCAGTACTTC. Translated, it gives CASSQIEGETQYF.

This clone has only one observation. The chain combines TRBV10-3 with TRBJ2-1, with TRBD2 matching over 16 bases. The CDR3 totals 15 residues. The germline V gene encodes CDR1 ENHRY and CDR2 SYGVKD. The V and J ends lost 7 bases and 8 bases, in that order; junction bases with no gene match: 5. In DNA form, the CDR3 reads TGTGCCATCAAGGGGACTAGCGGGGGGGCTCATGAGCAGTTCTTC. Its translation: CAIKGTSGGAHEQFF.

This clone is a singleton in its sample. The chain has TRBV10-3 and TRBJ2-7; 7 positions match TRBD1. V lost 11 bases and J lost 5; bases outside the gene matches: 12. The CDR3 extends over 13 amino acids. Germline values: CDR1 ENHRY, CDR2 SYGVKD. The CDR3 sequence is CAVHGTESHEQYF. The CDR3 DNA follows: TGTGCCGTACACGGGACAGAGTCCCACGAGCAGTACTTC.

The chain is built from TRBV10-1 and TRBJ2-3; TRBD2 aligns across 7 bases. The germline V gene encodes CDR1 WNHNN and CDR2 SYGVQD (reference sequence). CDR3 size: 16 residues. V gave up 3 bases and J gave up 0 bases; unmatched junction bases: 6. The CDR3 protein is CASSDRLADSTDTQYF. As DNA, the CDR3 is TGCGCCAGCAGTGATAGGCTAGCGGATAGCACAGATACGCAGTATTTT.

This chain connects TRBV6-5 to TRBJ1-1; D is possibly TRBD1 (6 bases). CDR1 MNHEY and CDR2 SVGAGI come from the germline V gene. Trimming cost V 4 bases and J 3 bases, with 15 bases left between them. This CDR3 has 15 amino acids. The DNA for the CDR3 is TGTGCCAGCAGTTGGGGCTTTGGGACACACACTGAAGCTTTCTTT. Translating it yields CASSWGFGTHTEAFF.

The gene calls are TRBV5-1 and TRBJ2-3; TRBD2 aligns across 8 bases. CDR1 and CDR2 from the germline V gene are SGHRS and YFSETQ. The CDR3 has 20 residues. The V and J ends lost 2 bases and 1 base, in that order; junction bases with no gene match: 18. The CDR3 sequence is CASSLSPGGVRGGGTDTQYF. The CDR3 DNA reads as TGCGCCAGCAGCTTATCCCCTGGGGGAGTACGGGGGGGCGGCACAGATACGCAGTATTTT.

This clone was observed a single time. This chain links TRBV19 with TRBJ1-2; TRBD1 aligns across 10 bases. CDR3 length: 13 residues. Unmatched junction bases numbered 3, after V lost 6 bases and J lost 5 bases. Germline assignment: CDR1 LNHDA and CDR2 SQIVND (reference sequence). CDR3 bases: TGTGCCAGTAGGGGGACAGGGGATTATGGCTACACCTTC. Protein product: CASRGTGDYGYTF. The full variable domain, completed using reference TRBV19 and TRBJ1-2, is DGGITQSPKYLFRKEGQNVTLSCEQNLNHDAMYWYRQDPGQGLRLIYYSQIVNDFQKGDIAEGYSVSREKKESFPLTVTSAQKNPTAFYLCASRGTGDYGYTFGSGTRLTVV.

The chain uses TRBV28 and TRBJ1-4; the D is unclear. The V and J ends lost 4 bases and 7 bases respectively, with 19 bases between them. Germline CDR1 is MDHEN and CDR2 is SYDVKM. The CDR3 covers 16 residues. The DNA for the CDR3 is TGTGCCAGCAGTTCTCCTAGCGGGGTAGAAGGTGAAAAACTGTTTTTT. It translates to CASSSPSGVEGEKLFF.

V usage is TRBV6-1 and J usage is TRBJ1-3, with D possibly being TRBD1 (5 bases). CDR3 size: 19 residues. Germline V gives CDR1 MNHNS, CDR2 SASEGT. Trimming took off 1 base at V and 4 bases at J, with 23 bases between the two ends. Here the CDR3 DNA reads TGTGCCAGCAGTGAAGGCGGGGGGGAGCGGAGCATTTTCGGAAACACCATATATTTT. Its protein is CASSEGGGERSIFGNTIYF.

This chain links TRBV18 with TRBJ2-1, with unresolved D. Trimming pared 3 bases from V and 7 bases from J, leaving 19 bases between. The CDR3 extends over 16 amino acids. In germline, CDR1 is KGHSH, CDR2 LQKENI. The DNA for the CDR3 is TGTGCCAGCTCACCCCCGGGTGGCTCCCTTAGGAATGAGCAGTTCTTC. Its protein product is CASSPPGGSLRNEQFF.

This sequence joins TRBV2 and TRBJ2-5; no reliable D call. Germline V gene lookup returns CDR1 SNHLY and CDR2 FYNNEI. The CDR3 consists of 13 residues. V was cut by 4 bases and J by 2 bases, with 8 bases left in between. CDR3 amino acids: CASSGGLQETQYF. The DNA of the CDR3 is TGTGCCAGCAGTGGAGGTTTACAAGAGACCCAGTACTTC.

The chain uses TRBV30 and TRBJ2-1; 9 positions match TRBD2. The length of the CDR3 is 14 residues. J gave up 8 bases and V 2 bases, and 7 bases lay outside the gene matches. Germline loops: CDR1 GTSNPN, CDR2 SVGIG (reference sequence). The CDR3 here is CAWSKRTSVDEQFF. CDR3 nucleotide sequence: TGTGCCTGGAGTAAGAGGACTAGCGTCGATGAGCAGTTCTTC.

This chain joins TRBV4-1 and TRBJ1-1; 8 bases are a match to TRBD1. J gave up 3 bases and V 5 bases, and 11 bases lay outside the gene matches. The CDR3 runs 16 residues. From germline, CDR1 is MGHRA and CDR2 YSYEKL. The CDR3 here is CASSKIGGQVHTEAFF. The CDR3 DNA reads as TGCGCCAGCAGCAAAATAGGGGGACAGGTTCACACTGAAGCTTTCTTT.

A few counts support this clone. The chain uses TRBV6-5 and TRBJ1-2; 12 bases agree with TRBD1. Germline V CDR1 and CDR2: MNHEY, SVGAGI. The CDR3 totals 14 residues. The ends lost 1 base at V and 8 bases at J; junction bases unmatched: 2. The CDR3 here is CASSYWDRGQGYTF. The CDR3, as DNA: TGTGCCAGCAGTTACTGGGACAGGGGGCAAGGCTACACCTTC.

V gene TRBV25-1 combines with J gene TRBJ2-2, with D possibly matching TRBD2 (5 bases). CDR1 and CDR2 (germline): MGHDK, SYGVNS. The length of the CDR3 is 15 residues. With 1 base removed from V and 2 bases from J, the gap between germline ends came to 8 bases. CDR3 loop: CASSELAINTGELFF. The DNA of the CDR3 is TGTGCCAGCAGTGAATTAGCGATAAACACCGGGGAGCTGTTTTTT.

DNA of the CDR3: TGTGCCAGCAGTTTCTCAGGGGGCTCTGGGAAGCAGTACGTC. Its protein is CASSFSGGSGKQYV. This chain joins TRBV6-2 or TRBV6-3 and TRBJ2-7; the match to TRBD1 covers 8 bases. The CDR3 is 14 residues long. Per the germline V gene, CDR1 is MNHEY and CDR2 is SVGEGT. Losses at the gene ends were 4 bases for V and 8 bases for J; bases not matched to a gene: 10.

J is TRBJ2-7 and V is TRBV5-1, with D unclear. Looked up from germline, CDR1 is SGHRS and CDR2 is YFSETQ. V was cut by 4 bases and J by 0 bases, with 11 bases left in between. The length of the CDR3 is 14 residues. CDR3 loop: CASSMDGSSYEQYF. The CDR3 DNA reads TGCGCCAGCAGCATGGACGGGTCCTCCTACGAGCAGTACTTC.

The chain joins TRBV18 to TRBJ1-2; 9 bases map to TRBD1. V dropped 3 bases and J dropped 4; count of bases not matched to a gene: 6. Germline-derived CDR1 and CDR2 are KGHSH and LQKENI. CDR3 size: 15 residues. DNA of the CDR3: TGTGCCAGCTCACCGGGACAGGGTCCCCTCTATGGCTACACCTTC. Amino acid sequence: CASSPGQGPLYGYTF.

The chain carries TRBV7-9 and TRBJ1-2; D remains ambiguous. Trimming cost V 4 bases and J 8 bases, with 11 bases left between them. Germline-derived CDR1 and CDR2 are SEHNR and FQNEAQ (reference sequence). The CDR3 is 12 amino acids. This CDR3 reads CASSSEVGGYTF. CDR3 in DNA: TGTGCCAGCAGCTCCGAAGTCGGGGGCTACACCTTC.

The gene calls are TRBV24-1 and TRBJ1-2, with 10 positions matching TRBD1. Losses at the gene ends were 3 bases for V and 8 bases for J; bases not matched to a gene: 8. Germline CDR1 KGHDR, CDR2 SFDVKD. The CDR3 loop spans 15 amino acids. CDR3 DNA sequence: TGTGCCACCAGTGATACCCGACAGGGGGCTTGGGGCTACACCTTC. Translation: CATSDTRQGAWGYTF.

V and J are TRBV7-8 and TRBJ2-7; D remains ambiguous. The V and J ends lost 0 bases and 4 bases respectively, with 13 bases between them. Germline V lookup: CDR1 SGHVS, CDR2 FQNEAQ. This CDR3 region has 15 residues. The CDR3 DNA is TGTGCCAGCAGCTTAGCCCCCCCGGAGTCGTACGAGCAGTACTTC. Translating it yields CASSLAPPESYEQYF.

The V and J genes are TRBV14 and TRBJ2-1; 8 positions agree with TRBD2. The CDR3 is 18 amino acids. The germline V gene has CDR1 SGHDN and CDR2 FVKESK. J was trimmed by 4 bases and V by 0 bases; bases with no gene match: 11. The chain's CDR3 is CASSQDLRTGGIYNEQFF. CDR3 nucleotide sequence: TGTGCCAGCAGCCAAGATTTAAGGACGGGAGGGATTTACAATGAGCAGTTCTTC.